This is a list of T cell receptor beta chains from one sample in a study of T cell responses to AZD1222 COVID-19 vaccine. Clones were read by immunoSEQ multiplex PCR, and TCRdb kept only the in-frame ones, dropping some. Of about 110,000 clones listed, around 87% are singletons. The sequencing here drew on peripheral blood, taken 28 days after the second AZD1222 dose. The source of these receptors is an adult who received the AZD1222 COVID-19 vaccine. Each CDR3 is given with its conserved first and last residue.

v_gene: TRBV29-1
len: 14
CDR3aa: CSASGQGVYTEAFF

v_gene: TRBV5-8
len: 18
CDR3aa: CASSLVTGGASSTDTQYF

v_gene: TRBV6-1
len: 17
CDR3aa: CASSAIDRARSYNEQFF

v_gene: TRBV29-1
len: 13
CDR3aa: CSVGAGVSYGYTF

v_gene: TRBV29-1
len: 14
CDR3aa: CSVPSGIGYNEQFF

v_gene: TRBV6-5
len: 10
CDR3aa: CASNNFEQYF

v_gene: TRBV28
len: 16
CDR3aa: CASSWSSRGSNQPQHF

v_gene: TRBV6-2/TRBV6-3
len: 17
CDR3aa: CASSYTTGGYSNQPQHF

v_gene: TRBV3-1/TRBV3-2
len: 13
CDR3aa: CASSQVNSHTQYF

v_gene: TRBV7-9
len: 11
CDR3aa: CASSLTEKLFF

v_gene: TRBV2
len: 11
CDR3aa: CASSERGLWFF

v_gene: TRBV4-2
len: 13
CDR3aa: CASSQDMRVGYTF

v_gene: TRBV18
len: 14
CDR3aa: CASSPSPEGFQAFF

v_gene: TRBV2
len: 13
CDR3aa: CASSGGTERPQHF

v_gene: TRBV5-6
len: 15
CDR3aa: CASSDDSTNTGELFF

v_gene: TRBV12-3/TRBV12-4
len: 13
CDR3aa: CASSWTGDQPQHF

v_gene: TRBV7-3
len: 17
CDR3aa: CASSPRIGAGGTGELFF

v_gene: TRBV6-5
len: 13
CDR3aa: CASTSWGVYGYTF

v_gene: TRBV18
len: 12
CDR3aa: CASSGIGETQYF

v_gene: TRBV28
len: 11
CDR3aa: CASSLRYEQYF

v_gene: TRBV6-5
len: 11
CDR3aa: CASSTGLPQYF

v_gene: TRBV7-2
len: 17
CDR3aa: CASSLGGLGGFNTEAFF

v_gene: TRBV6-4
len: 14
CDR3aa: CASSDVSGADTQYF

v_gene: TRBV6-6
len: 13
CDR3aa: CASRGLVTYEQYF

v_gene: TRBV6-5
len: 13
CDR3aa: CASKIRQGSEAFF

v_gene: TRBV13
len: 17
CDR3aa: CASSLIPGLVGNTEAFF

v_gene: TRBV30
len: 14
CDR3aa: CAWKPGSQYYGYTF

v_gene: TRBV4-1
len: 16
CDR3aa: CASSRTDRGRAGELFF

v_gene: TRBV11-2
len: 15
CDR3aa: CASSLLASNTGELFF

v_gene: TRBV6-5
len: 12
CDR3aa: CASSPGALEAFF

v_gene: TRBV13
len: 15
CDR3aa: CASSLGLARGETQYF

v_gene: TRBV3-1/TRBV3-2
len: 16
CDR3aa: CASSQEKRGGRETQYF

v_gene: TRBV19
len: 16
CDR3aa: CASGNRLAGVTDTQYF

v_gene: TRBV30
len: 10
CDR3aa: CAWIEGGYTF

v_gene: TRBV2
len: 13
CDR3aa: CASRGTGNTEAFF

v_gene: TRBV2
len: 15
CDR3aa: CASMVTGGGLYGYTF

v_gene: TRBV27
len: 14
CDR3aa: CASSLTGHTDTQYF

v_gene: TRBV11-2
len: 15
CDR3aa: CASSSIQGSYNEQFF

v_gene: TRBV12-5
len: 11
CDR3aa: CASGFAGTYTF

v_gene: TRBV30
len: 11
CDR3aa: CAWSADETQYF

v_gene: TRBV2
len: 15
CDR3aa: CASSGDRGKGETQYF

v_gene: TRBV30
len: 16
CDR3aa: CAWSPAGAPFYNEQFF

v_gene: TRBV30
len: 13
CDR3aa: CAWSVILLDTQYF

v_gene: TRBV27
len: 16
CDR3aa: CASRRSTGGISYEQYF

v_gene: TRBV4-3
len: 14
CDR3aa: CASSQDGSPNEQFF

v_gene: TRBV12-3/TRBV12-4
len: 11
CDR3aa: CASTETGELFF

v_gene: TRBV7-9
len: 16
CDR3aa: CASSLERTGSSYEQYF

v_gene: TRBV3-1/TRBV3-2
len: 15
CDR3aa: CASSQEGRGIYEQYF

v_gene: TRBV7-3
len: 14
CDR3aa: CASSLTGIGTEAFF

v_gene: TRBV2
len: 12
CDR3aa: CASSEPFHEQYF

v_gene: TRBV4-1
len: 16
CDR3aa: CASSQGGGRPVKAAFF

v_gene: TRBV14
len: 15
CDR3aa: CASSRRTGKNTEAFF

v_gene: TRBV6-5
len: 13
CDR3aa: CASSTRRGTEAFF

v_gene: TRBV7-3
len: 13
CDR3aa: CASSRDRNYEQYF